A selection of T cell receptor beta chains follows, all from one sample in a study of blood T cell repertoires in COVID-19. Here immunoSEQ multiplex PCR was the method, and the copy in TCRdb shows in-frame clones only, minus some. The sample includes about 56,000 clones, approximately 92% of them seen just once. Sequenced input: peripheral blood. These receptors were collected from a woman aged 55-70 years with COVID-19, enrolled during active disease. Both conserved end residues are part of each CDR3. D genes are given only for firm matches. Only some rows state a clone size, as once, few, many or a class for expanded clones.

V	J	D	size	DNA	CDR3
TRBV30	TRBJ2-7	-	-	TGTGCCTGGAGTGTTGGGCTTCCACTTTCCTACGAGCAGTACTTC	CAWSVGLPLSYEQYF
TRBV27	TRBJ2-2	-	-	TGTGCCAGCAGTTTATACGGGAATAGCGGGGAGCTGTTTTTT	CASSLYGNSGELFF
TRBV28	TRBJ1-2	-	-	TGTGCCAGCAGTTCCCCGGGACAATCCTTTTCCTATGGCTACACCTTC	CASSSPGQSFSYGYTF
TRBV7-8	TRBJ2-3	TRBD2	-	TGTGCCAGCAGCTTAGGGACTAGCGGGACTAGCACAGATACGCAGTATTTT	CASSLGTSGTSTDTQYF
TRBV3-1/TRBV3-2	TRBJ2-7	-	-	TGTGCCAGCAGCCAAGCGCCGACACTTTCCTACGAGCAGTACTTC	CASSQAPTLSYEQYF
TRBV19	TRBJ2-7	-	-	TGTGCCAGTAGTATTTCCACAGCACCCTACGAGCAGTACTTC	CASSISTAPYEQYF
TRBV5-1	TRBJ1-1	-	-	TGCGCCAGCAGCTTGTTCTCTGGAGTTTACACTGAAGCTTTCTTT	CASSLFSGVYTEAFF
TRBV9	TRBJ1-5	-	-	TGTGCCAGCAGCGTAGGCCTGGGGGCTCAGCCCCAGCATTTT	CASSVGLGAQPQHF
TRBV6-2/TRBV6-3	TRBJ1-5	-	-	TGTGCCAGCAGTTCAGGGGCGAGCAATCAGCCCCAGCATTTT	CASSSGASNQPQHF
TRBV27	TRBJ2-1	-	few	TGTGCCAGCAGTTTATCGGCAGGGCTGACCTACAATGAGCAGTTCTTC	CASSLSAGLTYNEQFF
TRBV18	TRBJ2-7	-	once	TGTGCCAGCTCACCACCGGGTACTACCTACGAGCAGTACTTC	CASSPPGTTYEQYF
TRBV6-6	TRBJ1-5	-	-	TGTGCCAGCAGCCAATATGCGGATAGCAATCAGCCCCAGCATTTT	CASSQYADSNQPQHF
TRBV6-1	TRBJ1-2	-	once	TGTGCCAGCAGTGAAGCGCCAGGGTACTATGGCTACACCTTC	CASSEAPGYYGYTF
TRBV24-1	TRBJ2-1	TRBD1	once	TGTGCCACCAGTGAACATGGGACAGGGAGGGACAATGAGCAGTTCTTC	CATSEHGTGRDNEQFF
TRBV7-6	TRBJ1-3	-	-	TGTGCCAGCAGCTCTGTCGGAAACACCATATATTTT	CASSSVGNTIYF
TRBV19	TRBJ2-1	TRBD2	-	TGTGCCAGTACACTAGCGGGGTACAATGAGCAGTTCTTC	CASTLAGYNEQFF
TRBV12-3/TRBV12-4	TRBJ2-1	-	-	TGTGCCAGCACCTGGGCGCTGAATGAGCAGTTCTTC	CASTWALNEQFF
TRBV12-3/TRBV12-4	TRBJ2-5	-	-	TGTGCCAGCAGGAAGACGGGACTGGAGACCCAGTACTTC	CASRKTGLETQYF
TRBV24-1	TRBJ2-5	TRBD1	once	TGTGCCACCAGTGATCCCGGACAGGGGGAAGAGACCCAGTACTTC	CATSDPGQGEETQYF
TRBV28	TRBJ2-2	-	-	TGTGCCAGCAGCCATAACGGGAGAGCCGGGGAGCTGTTTTTT	CASSHNGRAGELFF
TRBV29-1	TRBJ2-7	TRBD1	-	TGCAGCGTGACAGGGAGAGATACGGGGCAGTACTTC	CSVTGRDTGQYF
TRBV10-3	TRBJ2-2	TRBD1	-	TGTGCCATCAGTGAGTCGAGGGGGCCGGTTACCGGGGAGCTGTTTTTT	CAISESRGPVTGELFF
TRBV27	TRBJ2-7	TRBD2	-	TGTGCCAGCAGAACCGGGACTAGCGGTCCAGCAAGAGCCGACGAGCAGTACTTC	CASRTGTSGPARADEQYF
TRBV4-3	TRBJ1-1	-	-	TGCGCCAGCAGCCCAAGTTGGGGAGGATCTGAAGCTTTCTTT	CASSPSWGGSEAFF
TRBV2	TRBJ1-1	TRBD1	-	TGTGCCAGCAGTGAAGCCCGGGACAGGGTGGTGAACACTGAAGCTTTCTTT	CASSEARDRVVNTEAFF
TRBV7-9	TRBJ2-2	-	-	TGTGCCAGCAGCGGCTTGGCCGGGGAGCTGTTTTTT	CASSGLAGELFF
TRBV2	TRBJ1-5	TRBD1	-	TGTGCCAGCAGTGAGGGGACAGACAATCAGCCCCAGCATTTT	CASSEGTDNQPQHF
TRBV6-5	TRBJ2-7	-	-	TGTGCCAGCAGTTACTCGAGAAACTACGAGCAGTACTTC	CASSYSRNYEQYF
TRBV5-1	TRBJ2-1	TRBD1	-	TGCGCCAGCAGCTTGGGGACAGGGGGGTATGAGCAGTTCTTC	CASSLGTGGYEQFF
TRBV12-5	TRBJ2-3	TRBD2	-	TGTGCTAGTGGTTTGATCCCCCCGGGACTAGCGGGACAGCAAACAGATACGCAGTATTTT	CASGLIPPGLAGQQTDTQYF
TRBV7-8	TRBJ1-2	-	-	TGTGCCAGCAGCTTAGGCGCTTTTATTGGCTACACCTTC	CASSLGAFIGYTF
TRBV7-2	TRBJ2-7	TRBD1	-	TGTGCCAGCAGCCCGGGCCCCGGGACAGGGGCCACCTACGAGCAGTACTTC	CASSPGPGTGATYEQYF
TRBV6-1	TRBJ2-2	-	-	TGTGCCAGCAGTGAGAGGCGGCTGAACACCGGGGAGCTGTTTTTT	CASSERRLNTGELFF
TRBV20-1	TRBJ1-4	TRBD1	few	TGCAGTGCAAGTGACAGGGCAGCTAATGAAAAACTGTTTTTT	CSASDRAANEKLFF
TRBV21-1	TRBJ2-7	-	-	TGTGCCAGCAGCTTCAGGACCTACGAGCAGTACTTC	CASSFRTYEQYF
TRBV6-5	TRBJ2-7	TRBD1	-	TGTGCCCCGAAAACGACAGGGCCCTACGAGCAGTACTTC	CAPKTTGPYEQYF
TRBV7-8	TRBJ2-7	-	-	TGTGCCAGCAGCCTACCCTCCGGGACTCTTGACTACGAGCAGTACTTC	CASSLPSGTLDYEQYF
TRBV13	TRBJ1-1	TRBD1	once	TGTGCCAGCAGAACAGGGGGATATACTGAAGCTTTCTTT	CASRTGGYTEAFF
TRBV20-1	TRBJ2-1	-	-	TGCAGTGCTAGTTCCAGGGCCGGGAATGAGCAGTTCTTC	CSASSRAGNEQFF